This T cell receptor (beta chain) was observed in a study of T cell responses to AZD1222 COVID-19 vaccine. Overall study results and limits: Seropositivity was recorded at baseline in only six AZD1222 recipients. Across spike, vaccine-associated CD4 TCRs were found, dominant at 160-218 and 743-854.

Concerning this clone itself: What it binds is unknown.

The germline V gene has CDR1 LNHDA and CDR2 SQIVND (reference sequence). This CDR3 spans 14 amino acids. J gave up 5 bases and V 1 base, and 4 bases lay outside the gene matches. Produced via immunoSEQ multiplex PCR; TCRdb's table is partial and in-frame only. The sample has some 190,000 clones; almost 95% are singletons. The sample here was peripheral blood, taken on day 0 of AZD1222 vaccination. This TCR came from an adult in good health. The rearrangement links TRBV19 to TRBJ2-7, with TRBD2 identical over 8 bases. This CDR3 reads CASSIAGGPHEQYF. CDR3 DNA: TGTGCCAGTAGTATAGCGGGGGGGCCCCACGAGCAGTACTTC.